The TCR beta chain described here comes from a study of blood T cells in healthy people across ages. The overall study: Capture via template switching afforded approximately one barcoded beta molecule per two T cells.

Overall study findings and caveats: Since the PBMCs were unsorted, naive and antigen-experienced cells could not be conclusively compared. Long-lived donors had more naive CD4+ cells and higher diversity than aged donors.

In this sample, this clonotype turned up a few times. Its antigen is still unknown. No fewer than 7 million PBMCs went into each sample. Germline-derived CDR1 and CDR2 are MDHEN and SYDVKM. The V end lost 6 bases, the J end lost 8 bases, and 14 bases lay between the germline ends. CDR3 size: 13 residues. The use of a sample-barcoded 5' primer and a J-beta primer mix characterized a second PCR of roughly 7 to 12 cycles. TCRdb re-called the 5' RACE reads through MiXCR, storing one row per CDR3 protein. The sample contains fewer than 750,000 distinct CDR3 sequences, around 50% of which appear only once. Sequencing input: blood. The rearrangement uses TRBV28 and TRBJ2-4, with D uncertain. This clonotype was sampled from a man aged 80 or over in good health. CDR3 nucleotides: TGTGCCAGCAGCCGCCCCGATCAACACATTCAGTACTTC. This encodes CASSRPDQHIQYF.